The next 20 T cell receptor beta chains were all read from a single sample in a study of glioma-infiltrating T cells after dendritic cell vaccination. The data were produced by immunoSEQ multiplex PCR, yet TCRdb's version contains in-frame clones alone and is incomplete. The sample has about 73,000 clones; 82% are singletons. Sample: blood, taken before dendritic cell vaccination. These receptors were taken from a human donor with glioblastoma.

CDR3: CASSPSSGRAADTQYF. CDR3 DNA: TGTGCCAGCAGTCCTTCTAGCGGGAGGGCGGCAGATACGCAGTATTTT. The chain has TRBV2 and TRBJ2-3; 12 nucleotides match TRBD2. Losses at the gene ends were 5 bases for V and 4 bases for J; bases not matched to a gene: 7. The CDR3 contains 16 residues. Per the germline V gene, CDR1 is SNHLY and CDR2 is FYNNEI.

V and J are TRBV7-3 and TRBJ1-1, with a tentative D call TRBD1 (5 bases). The CDR3 is 16 amino acids. Deletions cut 0 bases from V and 1 base from J, with 12 bases between. In germline, CDR1 is SGHTA, CDR2 FQGTGA. CDR3 nucleotide sequence: TGTGCCAGCAGCTTAACAAAGGGGTCGGGGAACACTGAAGCTTTCTTT. Residues: CASSLTKGSGNTEAFF.

The chain is built from TRBV2 and TRBJ2-1; D might be TRBD1 (6 bases). The V end was cut by 5 bases, the J end by 10 bases, with 21 bases between. CDR3 length: 15 amino acids. CDR1 is SNHLY and CDR2 is FYNNEI in the germline V gene. The CDR3 sequence is CASSIQGIIHAEQFF. The CDR3 bases are TGTGCCAGCAGTATCCAGGGGATCATCCACGCGGAGCAGTTCTTC.

The chain uses TRBV29-1 and TRBJ1-1; D might be TRBD1 (5 bases). V lost 5 bases to trimming and J lost 10 bases, with 20 bases between them. The length of the CDR3 is 13 residues. Germline V gene data show CDR1 as SQVTM and CDR2 as ANQGSEA. In nucleotides, the CDR3 is TGCAGCGTTTATTCGACAGAATCCAGTATAGCTTTCTTT. Translating gives CSVYSTESSIAFF.

V usage is TRBV18 and J usage is TRBJ2-1; 12 nucleotides agree with TRBD2. CDR1 is KGHSH and CDR2 is LQKENI in the germline V gene. The CDR3 spans 16 residues. V was pared by 6 bases and J by 5 bases, with 8 bases of the junction left unmatched. The CDR3 region is CASSQWTSGNHNEQFF. The CDR3 nucleotides are TGTGCCAGCTCTCAATGGACTAGCGGGAATCACAATGAGCAGTTCTTC. The full variable domain, in which reference TRBV18 and TRBJ2-1 provide the parts outside the CDR3, is NAGVMQNPRHLVRRRGQEARLRCSPMKGHSHVYWYRQLPEEGLKFMVYLQKENIIDESGMPKERFSAEFPKEGPSILRIQQVVRGDSAAYFCASSQWTSGNHNEQFFGPGTRLTVL.

This chain uses TRBV5-6 with TRBJ2-7; 11 bases are shared with TRBD1. CDR1 is SGHDT and CDR2 is YYEEEE in the germline V gene. V shed 3 bases and J 12 bases; nucleotides not matched to a gene: 8. The CDR3 is 13 residues long. The CDR3 here is CASSSTGQGALYV. The CDR3 nucleotides read TGTGCCAGCAGCTCCACCGGACAGGGGGCCTTGTACGTC.

This clone was recorded once. The chain links TRBV27 to TRBJ1-5; 7 bases match TRBD1. The CDR3 is 18 amino acids. The trim removed 2 bases at V and 4 bases at J, leaving 14 bases unmatched. CDR1 and CDR2 (germline): MNHEY, SMNVEV (reference sequence). The CDR3 DNA sequence: TGTGCCAGCAGTTTAGAGTCAGGAGCAGGGGGTTGGAATCAGCCCCAGCATTTT. Translated: CASSLESGAGGWNQPQHF.

In this sample, this clone turned up once. The CDR3, as DNA: TGTGCCAGCAGCTTAGACGACTTCGGCAATCAGCCCCAGCATTTT. It encodes CASSLDDFGNQPQHF. The rearrangement joins TRBV7-9 to TRBJ1-5; no reliable D call. The germline gives CDR1 SEHNR, CDR2 FQNEAQ (reference sequence). V was pared by 1 base and J by 2 bases, with 9 bases between. CDR3 length equals 15 residues.

The V call is TRBV5-1, the J call TRBJ2-2, with 13 positions matching TRBD2. Trimming removed 5 bases from V and 4 bases from J; junction bases left unmatched: 5. The germline V gene has CDR1 SGHRS and CDR2 YFSETQ. The CDR3 consists of 16 residues. The CDR3 region has the DNA TGCGCCAGCAGAGGACTAGCGGGAGCGGGCACCGGGGAGCTGTTTTTT. Translated: CASRGLAGAGTGELFF.

This clone showed up just a few times. The genes are TRBV6-6 and TRBJ2-2; 7 bases map to TRBD1. The CDR3 length is 15 residues. Germline CDR1 is MNHNY and CDR2 is SVGAGI (reference sequence). V lost 7 bases and J lost 2; bases outside the gene matches: 7. The CDR3 is CASNRGVANTGELFF. CDR3 bases: TGTGCCAGCAACAGGGGAGTGGCTAACACCGGGGAGCTGTTTTTT.

V usage is TRBV19 and J usage is TRBJ2-1, with D possibly matching TRBD2 (6 bases). Trimming stripped 6 bases from V and 7 bases from J, with 16 bases between. The germline gives CDR1 LNHDA, CDR2 SQIVND (reference sequence). CDR3 size: 14 residues. This CDR3 reads CASRPGPGRNEQFF. CDR3 in DNA: TGTGCCAGTAGACCCGGGCCAGGGAGGAATGAGCAGTTCTTC.

This chain uses TRBV6-1 with TRBJ2-7; unclear D gene. Deletions cut 3 bases from V and 9 bases from J, with 15 bases between. The CDR3 is 13 amino acids. Germline CDR1 reads MNHNS; CDR2 reads SASEGT. The CDR3 DNA reads as TGTGCCAGCAGTGACCTGCTTGCCCGGGTGCAGTACGTC. It yields the protein CASSDLLARVQYV.

The table lists this clone with a few counts. The junction shows a germline mismatch at one end, possibly a read error. V gene TRBV5-1 combines with J gene TRBJ2-7; D ambiguous. CDR1 is SGHRS and CDR2 is YFSETQ in the germline V gene. This CDR3 contains 11 residues. CDR3 coding DNA: TGTGCCAGCAGTTCCTTATACGAGCAGTACTTC. Protein sequence: CASSSLYEQYF. The full variable domain, its missing parts supplied by reference TRBV5-1 and TRBJ2-7, is KAGVTQTPRYLIKTRGQQVTLSCSPISGHRSVSWYQQTPGQGLQFLFEYFSETQRNKGNFPGRFSGRQFSNSRSEMNVSTLELGDSALYLCASSSLYEQYFGPGTRLTVT.

This chain uses TRBV6-1 with TRBJ2-1, with no clear D. V was clipped by 6 bases and J by 7 bases, with 22 bases between them. CDR3 length: 16 residues. Germline V lookup: CDR1 MNHNS, CDR2 SASEGT. As DNA, the CDR3 is TGTGCCAGCAGCGAACTCCGAGGATCCAAGAGGAATGAGCAGTTCTTC. It specifies CASSELRGSKRNEQFF.

The J gene is TRBJ1-2, the V gene TRBV7-9, with TRBD1 as a possible D gene (5 bases). V was cut by 7 bases and J by 2 bases, with 11 bases left in between. This CDR3 has 13 residues. Germline values: CDR1 SEHNR, CDR2 FQNEAQ (reference sequence). The CDR3 spells CASNRGGNYGYTF. Here the CDR3 DNA reads TGTGCCAGCAACCGTGGGGGGAACTATGGCTACACCTTC.

The chain carries TRBV28 and TRBJ1-1; D unresolved. The CDR3 is 14 amino acids. V lost 3 bases, J lost 0 bases, and 8 bases lay in between. Per the germline V gene, CDR1 is MDHEN and CDR2 is SYDVKM. The CDR3 reads CASSLEQLNTEAFF. CDR3 nucleotides: TGTGCCAGCAGTTTGGAACAGCTGAACACTGAAGCTTTCTTT.

CDR3 amino acids: CASQLTPNTGELFF. The CDR3 coding sequence is TGTGCCAGCCAACTAACCCCGAACACCGGGGAGCTGTTTTTT. The chain is built from TRBV6-5 and TRBJ2-2; D ambiguous. Trimming removed 8 bases at V and 0 bases at J, with 10 bases between. CDR3 size: 14 residues. Germline assignment: CDR1 MNHEY and CDR2 SVGAGI.

The V gene is TRBV25-1, the J gene TRBJ2-1; D is unclear. The CDR3 runs to 14 residues. Germline-derived CDR1 and CDR2 are MGHDK and SYGVNS. The V gene lost 8 bases and the J gene lost 8 bases, with 19 bases spanning the gap. Written as DNA, the CDR3 is TGTGCCAGCGTACAGTCATGGCGTTCGGATGAGCAGTTCTTC. The encoded protein is CASVQSWRSDEQFF.

The genes are TRBV19 and TRBJ1-1, with D perhaps TRBD1 (6 bases). The length of the CDR3 is 14 residues. Germline CDR1 reads LNHDA; CDR2 reads SQIVND (reference sequence). With 1 base removed from V and 9 bases from J, the gap between germline ends came to 15 bases. This CDR3 is CASSIGTGQGKAFF. CDR3 DNA: TGTGCCAGTAGTATAGGAACAGGGCAGGGCAAAGCTTTCTTT.

The V gene is TRBV7-9, the J gene TRBJ1-1; 7 bases agree with TRBD1. Looked up from germline, CDR1 is SEHNR and CDR2 is FQNEAQ (reference sequence). The CDR3 runs to 15 residues. Germline trimming cut 5 bases from V and 0 bases from J; bases unmatched to any gene: 6. The chain's CDR3 is CASSVTGSLNTEAFF. The CDR3 DNA sequence: TGTGCCAGCAGCGTGACAGGGTCCCTGAACACTGAAGCTTTCTTT.